The T cell receptor (beta chain) described here comes from a study of T cell responses to AZD1222 COVID-19 vaccine. About this clone: Its antigen is not known.

Study-level results: Reportedly, close to half of spike-specific TCRs are directed against unmutated variant regions. Dominant at 160-218 and 743-854, vaccine-associated CD4 TCRs also spanned spike.

This table comes from immunoSEQ multiplex PCR, and its TCRdb copy is limited to in-frame clones, with some not included. The sample consists of over 150,000 clones, about nine tenths of them appearing once. This sequence originates from an adult in good health. Material: peripheral blood, obtained on day 0 of AZD1222 vaccination.

The CDR3 loop reads CASSPSNQPLHGYTF. In nucleotides, the CDR3 is TGTGCCAGCAGCCCCTCAAACCAACCCTTACATGGCTACACCTTC. V usage is TRBV9 and J usage is TRBJ1-2, with D unresolved. The germline gives CDR1 SGDLS, CDR2 YYNGEE. This CDR3 spans 15 amino acids. The ends were cut back, 4 bases at V and 6 bases at J, with 19 bases in the middle.